Presented here are 27 T cell receptor beta chains from one specimen sequenced in a study of T-cell memory formation after mild COVID-19. TCRdb analysed the 5' RACE reads with MiXCR anew, one entry per CDR3 protein. The sample shows roughly 350,000 distinct CDR3 sequences, around 20% of them seen only once. The sequencing sample was made of PBMCs or a T cell subset sorted from them (not recorded which). The source is an adult woman who had mild COVID-19 (a few samples of this study predate the infection). Cell type and time point are not known.

The chain recombines TRBV27 with TRBJ2-7; TRBD1 or TRBD2 may be the D gene (5 bases each). Germline V gene sequence: CDR1 MNHEY, CDR2 SMNVEV (reference sequence). Trimming removed 3 bases at V and 4 bases at J, with 13 bases between. The CDR3 covers 14 residues. CDR3 bases: TGTGCCAGCAGTTTCTCGGGACGGAATTACGAGCAGTACTTC. This translates into CASSFSGRNYEQYF.

The chain recombines TRBV4-1 with TRBJ2-7; D unresolved. Per the germline V gene, CDR1 is MGHRA and CDR2 is YSYEKL. CDR3 length: 14 residues. V shed 1 base and J shed 4 bases, with 11 bases lying between them. CDR3: CASSQAPAQYEQYF. The CDR3 DNA follows: TGCGCCAGCAGCCAAGCCCCCGCGCAATACGAGCAGTACTTC.

This clonotype was seen a handful of times. This rearrangement joins TRBV29-1 to TRBJ1-3; D not certain. Trimming shortened V by 4 bases and J by 0 bases, and 7 bases separated the two germline ends. The CDR3 extends over 13 amino acids. CDR1 is SQVTM, CDR2 ANQGSEA, per germline. The CDR3 nucleotides are TGCAGCGTTGGGCAGTTCTCTGGAAACACCATATATTTT. Translating it yields CSVGQFSGNTIYF.

The chain carries TRBV11-2 and TRBJ2-1, with 12 bases that match TRBD2. The J segment lost 3 bases and the V segment lost 4 bases, leaving 7 bases of the junction unmatched. Germline loops: CDR1 SGHAT, CDR2 FQNNGV. This CDR3 is 17 amino acids long. The CDR3 region has the DNA TGTGCCAGCAGCTCTTGGACTAGCGGGGACTACTACAATGAGCAGTTCTTC. Its protein is CASSSWTSGDYYNEQFF.

The chain employs TRBV27 and TRBJ1-6; no firm D call. Germline V gives CDR1 MNHEY, CDR2 SMNVEV (reference sequence). Trimming pared 0 bases from V and 8 bases from J, leaving 14 bases between. The CDR3 runs to 16 residues. CDR3 DNA: TGTGCCAGCAGTTTATCGAGGAGTTCCGTCTATTCACCCCTCCACTTT. Translation: CASSLSRSSVYSPLHF.

This clonotype has more than one count but fewer than ten. The chain uses TRBV7-9 and TRBJ2-3, with TRBD2 matching 7 bases. V lost 3 bases, J lost 1 base, and 4 bases stayed unmatched. CDR3 size: 15 residues. CDR1 is SEHNR and CDR2 is FQNEAQ in the germline V gene (reference sequence). CDR3 coding DNA: TGTGCCAGCAGCTTCCCGGGGGGTGGCACAGATACGCAGTATTTT. The encoded protein is CASSFPGGGTDTQYF.

This clonotype appeared a few times. The chain uses TRBV7-2 and TRBJ2-7; TRBD2 matches at 7 bases. J gave up 3 bases and V 0 bases, and 5 bases lay outside the gene matches. CDR3 length: 15 residues. CDR1 and CDR2 from the germline V gene are SGHTA and FQGNSA. This CDR3 reads CASSLAAGRGYEQYF. CDR3 sequence (DNA): TGTGCCAGCAGCTTAGCAGCGGGGAGGGGCTACGAGCAGTACTTC.

The CDR3 spells CASSRLGQFYTGELFF. The CDR3 DNA is TGTGCCAGCAGCCGTTTAGGCCAATTCTACACCGGGGAGCTGTTTTTT. V usage is TRBV7-9 and J usage is TRBJ2-2, with unresolved D. Trimming pared 5 bases from V and 3 bases from J, leaving 16 bases between. The CDR3 contains 16 residues. Germline V gene data show CDR1 as SEHNR and CDR2 as FQNEAQ (reference sequence).

The gene calls are TRBV14 and TRBJ2-7; D gene unclear. The V and J ends lost 4 bases and 7 bases respectively, with 11 bases between them. CDR1 and CDR2 from the germline V gene are SGHDN and FVKESK. This CDR3 has 12 residues. CDR3 sequence reads: CASSPSPSEQYF. The CDR3, as DNA: TGTGCCAGCAGCCCTAGTCCCTCGGAGCAGTACTTC.

The V call is TRBV7-2, the J call TRBJ2-5; D gene unclear. The V end was cut by 2 bases, the J end by 4 bases, with 11 bases between. Germline loops: CDR1 SGHTA, CDR2 FQGNSA. The CDR3 runs to 14 residues. The CDR3 spells CASSLQNYGETQYF. The CDR3 nucleotides are TGTGCCAGCAGCTTACAGAATTACGGAGAGACCCAGTACTTC.

The chain has TRBV7-9 and TRBJ1-5; D gene ambiguous. This CDR3 spans 13 amino acids. Looked up from germline, CDR1 is SEHNR and CDR2 is FQNEAQ (reference sequence). Between the trimmed V and J ends, which lost 1 base and 5 bases, there was a span of 6 bases. The CDR3 spells CASSLETYQPQHF. In DNA, the CDR3 is TGTGCCAGCAGCTTAGAGACTTATCAGCCCCAGCATTTT.

The chain combines TRBV3-1 with TRBJ2-1, with D unclear. Deletions cut 1 base from V and 4 bases from J, with 8 bases between. The V gene's germline CDR1 is LGHDT and CDR2 YNNKEL (reference sequence). The length of the CDR3 is 14 residues. Written as DNA, the CDR3 is TGTGCCAGCAGCCAAGGGGCGGTTTACAATGAGCAGTTCTTC. As protein: CASSQGAVYNEQFF.

This clonotype was detected a few times. This chain uses TRBV4-2 with TRBJ1-4, with 11 bases identical to TRBD1. Germline values: CDR1 LGHNA, CDR2 YNFKEQ. The J segment lost 7 bases and the V segment lost 4 bases, leaving 8 bases of the junction unmatched. The CDR3 consists of 16 residues. The CDR3 spells CASSRLPGTGGEKLFF. The CDR3 DNA reads TGTGCCAGCAGCCGCTTACCCGGGACAGGGGGTGAAAAACTGTTTTTT.

This chain joins TRBV5-4 and TRBJ2-5; D gene unclear. Germline V gene lookup returns CDR1 SGHNT and CDR2 YYREEE (reference sequence). This CDR3 has 12 amino acids. Trimming took 1 base from V and 3 from J, leaving 4 bases between them. Here the CDR3 reads CASSLPEETQYF. CDR3 coding DNA: TGTGCCAGCAGCTTGCCTGAAGAGACCCAGTACTTC.

The table lists this clonotype with a few counts. The chain recombines TRBV27 with TRBJ2-3; 9 bases are a match to TRBD2. Germline CDR1 is MNHEY and CDR2 is SMNVEV (reference sequence). This CDR3 spans 16 amino acids. After removal of 0 bases from V and 4 bases from J, the junction contained 5 bases not matched to a gene. The chain's CDR3 is CASSLSPAGGADTQYF. The CDR3 DNA reads as TGTGCCAGCAGTTTATCACCAGCGGGAGGAGCAGATACGCAGTATTTT.

V usage is TRBV30 and J usage is TRBJ1-1; a weak D match, TRBD1 (6 bases). The CDR3 runs 13 residues. The V and J ends lost 4 bases and 1 base respectively, with 10 bases between them. The germline V gene has CDR1 GTSNPN and CDR2 SVGIG (reference sequence). In nucleotides, the CDR3 is TGTGCCTGGACGTGGACAGCGAACACTGAAGCTTTCTTT. Translated: CAWTWTANTEAFF.

This chain connects TRBV5-1 to TRBJ2-1, with a weak D call TRBD1 (7 bases). CDR1 and CDR2 (germline): SGHRS, YFSETQ. The V and J ends lost 1 base and 7 bases respectively, with 15 bases between them. The CDR3 has 15 residues. In DNA, the CDR3 is TGCGCCAGCAGCTTGTCAGGGGGGAGTTGGAATGAGCAGTTCTTC. The encoded protein is CASSLSGGSWNEQFF.

V is TRBV18 and J is TRBJ1-4; D perhaps matches TRBD1 (5 bases). This CDR3 spans 18 amino acids. Between the trimmed V and J ends, which lost 5 bases and 0 bases, there was a span of 19 bases. Germline loops: CDR1 KGHSH, CDR2 LQKENI. The CDR3 region has the DNA TGTGCCAGCTCAACGCGGACACTCCAGCCGGCAACTAATGAAAAACTGTTTTTT. Amino acids: CASSTRTLQPATNEKLFF. Full variable domain (rest looked up from reference TRBV18 and TRBJ1-4): NAGVMQNPRHLVRRRGQEARLRCSPMKGHSHVYWYRQLPEEGLKFMVYLQKENIIDESGMPKERFSAEFPKEGPSILRIQQVVRGDSAAYFCASSTRTLQPATNEKLFFGSGTQLSVL.

This clonotype was found a few times. The chain combines TRBV5-1 with TRBJ2-5, with TRBD1 as a possible D gene (5 bases). Germline CDR1 and CDR2: SGHRS and YFSETQ. The CDR3 extends over 15 amino acids. V was pared by 0 bases and J by 3 bases, with 12 bases between. CDR3 nucleotides: TGCGCCAGCAGCTTGGGACAGCTGGGGAAAGAGACCCAGTACTTC. Its translation is CASSLGQLGKETQYF. Complete variable domain (other parts from reference TRBV5-1 and TRBJ2-5): KAGVTQTPRYLIKTRGQQVTLSCSPISGHRSVSWYQQTPGQGLQFLFEYFSETQRNKGNFPGRFSGRQFSNSRSEMNVSTLELGDSALYLCASSLGQLGKETQYFGPGTRLLVL.

This clonotype was seen only a few times. The V and J genes are TRBV7-6 and TRBJ1-3; perhaps TRBD1 as D (5 bases). Trimming cost V 7 bases and J 6 bases, with 37 bases left between them. CDR3 length: 21 amino acids. The V gene's germline CDR1 is SGHVS and CDR2 FNYEAQ. In nucleotides, the CDR3 is TGTGCCAGCACTTTTCCCCCTCTGACAGAATTGAAAATAACAGACGAAAACACCATATATTTT. This gives the protein CASTFPPLTELKITDENTIYF.

The chain couples TRBV7-2 to TRBJ2-1, with TRBD1 identical over 12 bases. Looked up from germline, CDR1 is SGHTA and CDR2 is FQGNSA. This CDR3 comprises 15 residues. With V trimmed by 6 bases and J by 8 bases, 8 bases remained unmatched. Written as DNA, the CDR3 is TGTGCCAGCAGGGAGGGACAGGGGGCGGAATATGAGCAGTTCTTC. Translating it yields CASREGQGAEYEQFF.

This clonotype has more than one count but fewer than ten. The chain links TRBV7-6 to TRBJ2-5; D might be TRBD2 (6 bases). This CDR3 is built from 15 residues. Germline CDR1 reads SGHVS; CDR2 reads FNYEAQ. With 1 base removed from V and 4 bases from J, the gap between germline ends came to 13 bases. This CDR3 is CASSLEAAGLETQYF. The DNA of the CDR3 is TGTGCCAGCAGCTTAGAGGCGGCGGGGCTAGAGACCCAGTACTTC.

This clonotype was recorded a few times. In DNA, the CDR3 is TGTGCCAGCAGCTCATCCGGGACTAGCGGGAGTAGGGCGAATGAGCAGTTCTTC. Translating gives CASSSSGTSGSRANEQFF. This chain connects TRBV7-6 to TRBJ2-1, with 14 bases identical to TRBD2. With 4 bases clipped from V and 7 bases from J, the junction kept 12 bases outside the gene matches. Germline loops: CDR1 SGHVS, CDR2 FNYEAQ. The CDR3 runs to 18 residues. Based on the CDR3 plus reference TRBV7-6 and TRBJ2-1, the full variable domain is GAGVSQSPRYKVTKRGQDVALRCDPISGHVSLYWYRQALGQGPEFLTYFNYEAQQDKSGLPNDRFSAERPEGSISTLTIQRTEQRDSAMYRCASSSSGTSGSRANEQFFGPGTRLTVL.

This clonotype was seen at least ten times. This chain connects TRBV5-1 to TRBJ2-7; 8 nucleotides agree with TRBD1. CDR3 length equals 15 residues. Germline V gene data show CDR1 as SGHRS and CDR2 as YFSETQ. The junction had 4 bases not matched to a gene; V was cut back by 2 bases and J by 0 bases. Written as DNA, the CDR3 is TGCGCCAGCAGCTTCCGGACAGGGATCTCCTACGAGCAGTACTTC. It encodes CASSFRTGISYEQYF.

This clonotype was recorded a few times. The chain joins TRBV7-9 to TRBJ2-5; 9 bases line up with TRBD2. V lost 5 bases to trimming and J lost 5 bases; unmatched junction nucleotides: 12. CDR3 length equals 16 residues. The germline CDR1 and CDR2 sequences are SEHNR and FQNEAQ (reference sequence). The chain's CDR3 is CASSLQEGLAQETQYF. Written as DNA, the CDR3 is TGTGCCAGCAGCCTCCAGGAGGGACTAGCTCAGGAGACCCAGTACTTC.

The CDR3 DNA is TGTGCCACCAGTGATCCCGACAAGGCCTATGGCTACACCTTC. This gives the protein CATSDPDKAYGYTF. The chain couples TRBV24-1 to TRBJ1-2; unclear D gene. The germline V gene encodes CDR1 KGHDR and CDR2 SFDVKD. The CDR3 is made up of 14 amino acids. V lost 3 bases and J lost 4, with 11 bases in between.

J is TRBJ2-5 and V is TRBV6-5; D possibly corresponds to TRBD2 (5 bases). This CDR3 has 12 amino acids. Between the trimmed V and J ends, which lost 7 bases and 5 bases, there was a span of 11 bases. Germline-derived CDR1 and CDR2 are MNHEY and SVGAGI. CDR3 region: CASKRTGETQYF. CDR3 DNA sequence: TGTGCCAGCAAAAGGACTGGGGAGACCCAGTACTTC.